This T cell receptor beta chain was identified in a study of read filtering for tumor transcriptome and immune sequencing. Study-level background: The cohort had some 17 men and approximately 13 women aged roughly 47 to 80, mean roughly 65 years. By R-ISS, stages I, II and III held around 8, 16 and 7 patients.

The table lists this clonotype with many counts. V lost 1 base and J lost 4, with 19 bases in between. Germline lookup yields CDR1 DFQATT and CDR2 SNEGSKA (reference sequence). The CDR3 consists of 16 residues. Molecular barcoded adaptors covering alpha/delta and beta/gamma chains were used on roughly 370 ng RNA. TCRdb reprocessed the reads via MiXCR and lists one record per CDR3 protein. The profile shows about 86,000 distinct CDR3 sequences, roughly an eighth of them singletons. Sequencing input: a population of CD138-negative cells sorted from bone marrow. This chain uses TRBV20-1 with TRBJ1-1; a weak D match, TRBD1 (6 bases). This sequence originates from a donor aged 40 or older with multiple myeloma. The CDR3 spells CSARVAPGGWSTEAFF. In DNA form, the CDR3 reads TGCAGTGCTAGAGTGGCGCCCGGGGGCTGGAGCACTGAAGCTTTCTTT.